These T cell receptor beta chains were read from a single sample in a study of T cells in Graves' hyperthyroidism and ophthalmopathy. Each CDR3 protein gets one entry after TCRdb re-called the multiplex PCR reads with MiXCR. The profile shows 300,000 to 450,000 distinct CDR3 sequences, about a fifth of them singletons. The sequencing sample was made of blood. The receptor set was obtained from a man between 18 and 29 years old with Graves' ophthalmopathy. The CDR3 runs from the conserved cysteine through the conserved F or W. A row's size may be missing; if present it is once, few, many or a size class.

clone size	V gene	J gene	CDR3 protein
-	TRBV27	TRBJ2-3	CASSLRAENRGRTDTQYF
many	TRBV7-2	TRBJ2-3	CASSLSLRDRGTDTQYF
-	TRBV9	TRBJ2-1	CASSISTGTSGGRGEQFF
-	TRBV20-1	TRBJ2-2	CSARDPRGAVSGELFF
many	TRBV20-1	TRBJ2-5	CSASGGQETQYF
-	TRBV4-1	TRBJ2-1	CASSQPPAPGESYNEQFF
-	TRBV15	TRBJ1-3	CATSRDYPNLSSGNTIYF
many	TRBV12-3/TRBV12-4	TRBJ1-2	CASSLAVSNYGYTF
many	TRBV5-1	TRBJ2-1	CASSLVDPSGGANEQFF
-	TRBV29-1	TRBJ2-1	CSADGTGYADEQFF